The text below deals with one T cell receptor beta chain. Antigen specificity is unknown. The sample originates from a study of cytomegalovirus exposure and HLA in healthy donors. Study-wide findings and caveats: In a later analysis, first-cohort TCR clusters were found to tend to co-occur in the 90 to 150 validation repertoires.

TCRdb keeps only in-frame clones here, not all; method: immunoSEQ multiplex PCR. This table holds 150,000 to 200,000 clones, under 90% found once. This CDR3 spans 18 amino acids. Germline V gene sequence: CDR1 MNHEY, CDR2 SMNVEV (reference sequence). The V end was cut by 0 bases, the J end by 1 base, with 19 bases between. This receptor was obtained from a man aged 18 to 35 in good health and CMV-seropositive. The gene calls are TRBV27 and TRBJ2-7, with a possible D match to TRBD2 (6 bases). Input material: PBMCs. For the CDR3, the DNA is TGTGCCAGCAGTTTATCGCTCGGAAGTTGCGGGGTATCCTACGAGCAGTACTTC. This gives the protein CASSLSLGSCGVSYEQYF.